Below are 25 T cell receptor beta chains sequenced from a single sample in a study of cytomegalovirus exposure and HLA in healthy donors. The PCR contained 60 Vbeta and 13 Jbeta primers. Libraries were prepared by immunoSEQ multiplex PCR; TCRdb keeps only in-frame clonotypes and omits some of them. The table shows about 140,000 clones, with approximately 80% occurring only once. Specimen: PBMCs. The receptor set was obtained from a woman aged 50 to 65 in good health and CMV-seropositive.

The chain combines TRBV25-1 with TRBJ1-1; D may be TRBD1 (5 bases). The germline V gene has CDR1 MGHDK and CDR2 SYGVNS. The V end was cut by 4 bases, the J end by 1 base, with 10 bases between. The length of the CDR3 is 14 residues. The CDR3: CASSALTGNTEAFF. Here the CDR3 DNA reads TGTGCCAGCAGTGCCCTAACAGGGAACACTGAAGCTTTCTTT. The whole variable domain, filled in from reference TRBV25-1 and TRBJ1-1, reads EADIYQTPRYLVIGTGKKITLECSQTMGHDKMYWYQQDPGMELHLIHYSYGVNSTEKGDLSSESTVSRIRTEHFPLTLESARPSHTSQYLCASSALTGNTEAFFGQGTRLTVV.

The V gene is TRBV9, the J gene TRBJ1-3; 7 positions agree with TRBD1. The CDR3 loop spans 16 amino acids. V lost 3 bases, J lost 0 bases, and 6 bases stayed unmatched. CDR1 is SGDLS, CDR2 YYNGEE, per germline. The CDR3 bases are TGTGCCAGCAGCGCTCTCACAGGGGCCTCTGGAAACACCATATATTTT. This codes for CASSALTGASGNTIYF.

A few counts support this clone. The chain links TRBV7-6 to TRBJ1-6; 9 nucleotides line up with TRBD1. The CDR3 runs to 14 residues. Germline CDR1 SGHVS, CDR2 FNYEAQ. With 5 bases clipped from V and 9 bases from J, the junction kept 5 bases outside the gene matches. CDR3 coding DNA: TGTGCCAGCAGCCCGAGACAGGGGGGTTCACCCCTCCACTTT. It is translated as CASSPRQGGSPLHF.

As DNA, the CDR3 is TGTGCCAGCAGCGGGGGGACAGGGGCCGTCGGGGAGCTGTTTTTT. Translating gives CASSGGTGAVGELFF. This chain connects TRBV2 to TRBJ2-2, with 10 bases aligning to TRBD1. Germline V gives CDR1 SNHLY, CDR2 FYNNEI. The V segment lost 6 bases and the J segment 7 bases; nucleotides outside the gene matches: 8. The CDR3 is 15 residues long.

This rearrangement joins TRBV6-5 to TRBJ2-5; 7 bases align to TRBD2. CDR1 and CDR2 (germline): MNHEY, SVGAGI. CDR3 length equals 14 residues. The V gene end was trimmed by 2 bases and the J gene end by 5 bases; junction bases not matched to a gene: 5. In nucleotides, the CDR3 is TGTGCCAGCAGTTACCAGGGAGGGCCCGAGACCCAGTACTTC. Protein product: CASSYQGGPETQYF.

This chain uses TRBV6-6 with TRBJ1-1; no firm D call. Deletions cut 6 bases from V and 0 bases from J, with 14 bases between. Looked up from germline, CDR1 is MNHNY and CDR2 is SVGAGI (reference sequence). The CDR3 covers 15 residues. CDR3 region: CASRPHGELNTEAFF. CDR3 nucleotides: TGTGCCAGCAGGCCGCACGGGGAACTGAACACTGAAGCTTTCTTT.

V usage is TRBV29-1 and J usage is TRBJ1-3; no reliable D call. Germline loops: CDR1 SQVTM, CDR2 ANQGSEA. V dropped 4 bases and J dropped 4 bases, with 11 bases sitting between them. The CDR3 is 13 residues long. CDR3 in amino acids: CSVGEGSGNTIYF. The CDR3 nucleotides read TGCAGCGTTGGGGAGGGATCGGGAAACACCATATATTTT.

V gene TRBV28 combines with J gene TRBJ2-5; 7 positions agree with TRBD1. The CDR3 length is 16 residues. V lost 5 bases and J lost 5; bases outside the gene matches: 14. In germline, CDR1 is MDHEN, CDR2 SYDVKM. Here the CDR3 DNA reads TGTGCCAGCAGTCCGACACAGGGGTCGCTCCGGGAGACCCAGTACTTC. Translated: CASSPTQGSLRETQYF. The entire variable domain, with the rest obtained from reference TRBV28 and TRBJ2-5, is as follows: DVKVTQSSRYLVKRTGEKVFLECVQDMDHENMFWYRQDPGLGLRLIYFSYDVKMKEKGDIPEGYSVSREKKERFSLILESASTNQTSMYLCASSPTQGSLRETQYFGPGTRLLVL.

This chain joins TRBV13 and TRBJ2-3; TRBD1 aligns across 9 bases. The CDR3 loop spans 14 amino acids. V was pared by 5 bases and J by 4 bases, with 4 bases of the junction left unmatched. The germline V gene has CDR1 PRHDT and CDR2 FYEKMQ (reference sequence). The CDR3 nucleotides read TGTGCCAGCAGCCCGGGACAGGGAGCAGATACGCAGTATTTT. This translates into CASSPGQGADTQYF.

This chain joins TRBV28 and TRBJ2-3; TRBD2 matches at 8 bases. The V gene end was trimmed by 5 bases and the J gene end by 3 bases; junction bases not matched to a gene: 7. CDR3 length: 15 amino acids. Germline CDR1 MDHEN, CDR2 SYDVKM. The CDR3 DNA sequence: TGTGCCAGCAGTCTAACCCGGGGGGGAACAGATACGCAGTATTTT. Translation: CASSLTRGGTDTQYF.

The rearrangement uses TRBV6-5 and TRBJ1-1; D not resolved. The germline V and J ends were trimmed by 6 bases and 8 bases, with 16 bases remaining between them. From germline, CDR1 is MNHEY and CDR2 SVGAGI. This CDR3 has 13 amino acids. CDR3 protein: CASSRRADGEAFF. The CDR3 bases are TGTGCCAGCAGCCGAAGAGCGGACGGGGAAGCTTTCTTT.

The V call is TRBV9, the J call TRBJ1-2, with no clear D. This CDR3 contains 14 residues. V was trimmed by 4 bases and J by 6 bases, leaving 16 bases between them. In germline, CDR1 is SGDLS, CDR2 YYNGEE. In DNA form, the CDR3 reads TGTGCCAGCAGCCCCCAACCAATGAGTGATGGCTACACCTTC. Translating gives CASSPQPMSDGYTF.

The chain has TRBV7-9 and TRBJ1-1, with TRBD1 as a possible D gene (6 bases). Between the trimmed V and J ends, which lost 3 bases and 3 bases, there was a span of 11 bases. Germline CDR1 is SEHNR and CDR2 is FQNEAQ (reference sequence). The CDR3 has 14 amino acids. CDR3 sequence reads: CASSFWTEDTEAFF. CDR3 sequence (DNA): TGTGCCAGCAGCTTTTGGACAGAGGACACTGAAGCTTTCTTT.

This clone was seen just once. The chain combines TRBV25-1 with TRBJ1-5, with D perhaps TRBD1 (5 bases). V lost 3 bases, J lost 0 bases, and 9 bases lay in between. The CDR3 consists of 15 residues. Germline lookup yields CDR1 MGHDK and CDR2 SYGVNS. CDR3 DNA sequence: TGTGCCAGCAGTGATCGGACAACTAGCAATCAGCCCCAGCATTTT. Translated, it gives CASSDRTTSNQPQHF.

The chain combines TRBV5-1 with TRBJ2-1; 13 bases line up with TRBD2. The V segment lost 4 bases and the J segment 2 bases; nucleotides outside the gene matches: 3. Looked up from germline, CDR1 is SGHRS and CDR2 is YFSETQ. The CDR3 contains 16 residues. CDR3 sequence: CASSQTSGGAYNEQFF. The CDR3 DNA follows: TGCGCCAGCAGCCAAACTAGCGGGGGGGCCTACAATGAGCAGTTCTTC.

The chain joins TRBV7-8 to TRBJ2-5, with TRBD2 identical over 7 bases. The J call may be incorrect, as the DNA end agrees better with TRBJ2-7. This CDR3 has 14 residues. Germline CDR1 reads SGHVS; CDR2 reads FQNEAQ. Here the CDR3 DNA reads TGTGCCAGCAGCACCAGGACTAGGAGGTACGAGCAGTACTTC. The encoded protein is CASSTRTRRYEQYF.

The chain recombines TRBV4-1 with TRBJ2-3, with TRBD2 matching over 12 bases. J gave up 0 bases and V 1 base, and 8 bases lay outside the gene matches. CDR3 length equals 19 residues. Germline CDR1 reads MGHRA; CDR2 reads YSYEKL. The CDR3 region has the DNA TGCGCCAGCAGCCAAGGACTCGGACTAGCGGGACCTAGCACAGATACGCAGTATTTT. Its protein product is CASSQGLGLAGPSTDTQYF.

V usage is TRBV28 and J usage is TRBJ1-3; TRBD1 matches 8 bases. Trimming removed 0 bases from V and 4 bases from J; junction bases left unmatched: 8. The germline V gene has CDR1 MDHEN and CDR2 SYDVKM. This CDR3 spans 17 amino acids. The CDR3 region is CASSLWGSGGIGNTIYF. DNA for the CDR3: TGTGCCAGCAGTTTATGGGGTTCAGGGGGCATCGGAAACACCATATATTTT.

This clone was counted only a few times. The chain joins TRBV5-6 to TRBJ1-2; D is ambiguous. The CDR3 spans 13 residues. Germline assignment: CDR1 SGHDT and CDR2 YYEEEE. Trimming removed 5 bases from V and 0 bases from J, with 8 bases in between. CDR3 region: CASRAVTNYGYTF. Here the CDR3 DNA reads TGTGCCAGCAGGGCGGTTACTAACTATGGCTACACCTTC.

This clone was counted between two and nine times. The chain uses TRBV6-5 and TRBJ2-7; weak D call: TRBD2 (6 bases). Germline CDR1 is MNHEY and CDR2 is SVGAGI. Trimming shortened V by 6 bases and J by 4 bases, and 19 bases separated the two germline ends. The CDR3 covers 15 residues. The CDR3 here is CASSNFGTVVYEQYF. CDR3 DNA sequence: TGTGCCAGCAGCAATTTCGGGACTGTAGTTTACGAGCAGTACTTC.

V gene TRBV9 combines with J gene TRBJ1-4; D is possibly TRBD1 (6 bases). The ends were cut back, 4 bases at V and 4 bases at J, with 14 bases in the middle. The CDR3 has 15 residues. Germline assignment: CDR1 SGDLS and CDR2 YYNGEE. For the CDR3, the DNA is TGTGCCAGCAGCCCCGGGGGAGGGGGTAATGAAAAACTGTTTTTT. This codes for CASSPGGGGNEKLFF. Variable domain in full (rest from reference TRBV9 and TRBJ1-4): DSGVTQTPKHLITATGQRVTLRCSPRSGDLSVYWYQQSLDQGLQFLIQYYNGEERAKGNILERFSAQQFPDLHSELNLSSLELGDSALYFCASSPGGGGNEKLFFGSGTQLSVL.

This sequence joins TRBV18 and TRBJ1-2; 10 positions match TRBD1. Trimming took 1 base from V and 2 from J; bases not matched to a gene: 1. CDR1 is KGHSH, CDR2 LQKENI, per germline. This CDR3 spans 15 amino acids. The CDR3: CASSPQGQGNYGYTF. For the CDR3, the DNA is TGTGCCAGCTCACCACAGGGACAGGGGAACTATGGCTACACCTTC.

The chain carries TRBV10-3 and TRBJ1-4, with 8 positions matching TRBD1. V lost 6 bases to trimming and J lost 6 bases; unmatched junction nucleotides: 0. This CDR3 has 12 amino acids. Germline CDR1 reads ENHRY; CDR2 reads SYGVKD. CDR3 protein: CAIRTGDEKLFF. The CDR3 DNA sequence: TGTGCCATCAGGACAGGGGATGAAAAACTGTTTTTT.

The rearrangement links TRBV5-1 to TRBJ2-5; 9 nucleotides match TRBD1. The J call may be incorrect, as the DNA end agrees better with TRBJ2-7. The germline V gene encodes CDR1 SGHRS and CDR2 YFSETQ. This CDR3 is built from 15 residues. In DNA form, the CDR3 reads TGCGCCAGCACCCCCCTGACAGGGGGAGAATACGAGCAGTACTTC. It translates to CASTPLTGGEYEQYF.

The V gene is TRBV7-8, the J gene TRBJ2-5; TRBD2 matches 12 bases. Germline V gene data show CDR1 as SGHVS and CDR2 as FQNEAQ. There are 17 residues in the CDR3. After removal of 4 bases from V and 5 bases from J, the junction contained 11 bases not matched to a gene. The CDR3 spells CASSYSRLAGGLETQYF. CDR3 DNA: TGTGCCAGCAGCTACAGTCGCCTAGCGGGGGGGCTGGAGACCCAGTACTTC.